These 25 T cell receptor beta chains were sequenced from one sample in a study of T cell responses to AZD1222 COVID-19 vaccine. Assay: immunoSEQ multiplex PCR; the TCRdb copy retains only in-frame clones and omits some. The sample carries 110,000 to 150,000 clones, 70% to 90% recorded once. This sample comprised peripheral blood, obtained on day 0 of AZD1222 vaccination. These receptors were obtained from an adult in good health.

The V and J genes are TRBV7-9 and TRBJ1-5, with D maybe TRBD1 (5 bases). Deletions cut 3 bases from V and 2 bases from J, with 8 bases between. This CDR3 region has 14 residues. Germline V gene sequence: CDR1 SEHNR, CDR2 FQNEAQ (reference sequence). CDR3 amino acids: CASSLQGGNQPQHF. CDR3 nucleotide sequence: TGTGCCAGCAGCTTGCAGGGAGGCAATCAGCCCCAGCATTTT.

About this clone itself: Other nucleotide sequences in the sample specify the same CDR3. The CDR3 protein is CSVEERGRVYGYTF. CDR3 nucleotides: TGCAGCGTTGAGGAGAGAGGGAGGGTTTATGGCTACACCTTC. The genes are TRBV29-1 and TRBJ1-2, with D uncertain. Germline V CDR1 and CDR2: SQVTM, ANQGSEA. CDR3 length: 14 amino acids. Between the trimmed V and J ends, which lost 3 bases and 5 bases, there was a span of 16 bases.

The chain has TRBV4-1 and TRBJ2-1; D might be TRBD2 (5 bases). The CDR3 runs 15 residues. In germline, CDR1 is MGHRA, CDR2 YSYEKL. The V end was cut by 0 bases, the J end by 10 bases, with 16 bases between. In DNA form, the CDR3 reads TGCGCCAGCAGCCAAGATGGGAGCCTCGCTAGCGAGCAGTTCTTC. This encodes CASSQDGSLASEQFF.

The chain combines TRBV6-1 with TRBJ1-5; no clear D gene. The V and J ends lost 3 bases and 4 bases respectively, with 16 bases between them. This CDR3 comprises 16 residues. Germline lookup yields CDR1 MNHNS and CDR2 SASEGT. CDR3: CASSDAAGDGNQPQHF. The CDR3 DNA reads TGTGCCAGCAGTGACGCGGCCGGGGATGGGAATCAGCCCCAGCATTTT.

This clone was recorded once. The chain has TRBV11-2 and TRBJ1-5; D is unresolved. This CDR3 has 13 residues. V lost 3 bases and J 1 base, leaving 4 bases between the germline ends. Germline CDR1 and CDR2: SGHAT and FQNNGV. CDR3 bases: TGTGCCAGCAGCTTTGGAAGCAATCAGCCCCAGCATTTT. Its translation: CASSFGSNQPQHF. Full variable domain (rest looked up from reference TRBV11-2 and TRBJ1-5): EAGVAQSPRYKIIEKRQSVAFWCNPISGHATLYWYQQILGQGPKLLIQFQNNGVVDDSQLPKDRFSAERLKGVDSTLKIQPAKLEDSAVYLCASSFGSNQPQHFGDGTRLSIL.

The rearrangement uses TRBV18 and TRBJ2-5; D unclear. V was trimmed by 7 bases and J by 2 bases, leaving 8 bases between them. The CDR3 runs to 12 residues. The germline V gene encodes CDR1 KGHSH and CDR2 LQKENI. The CDR3 is CASCSNQETQYF. The CDR3 DNA reads TGTGCCAGCTGCAGTAATCAAGAGACCCAGTACTTC.

The rearrangement uses TRBV6-1 and TRBJ1-6, with TRBD1 as a possible D gene (6 bases). Germline V lookup: CDR1 MNHNS, CDR2 SASEGT. There are 16 residues in the CDR3. V dropped 2 bases and J dropped 8 bases, with 16 bases sitting between them. Here the CDR3 DNA reads TGTGCCAGCAGTGAATGGGGAGGTGAGGGGGATTCACCCCTCCACTTT. Its translation: CASSEWGGEGDSPLHF.

This chain connects TRBV6-5 to TRBJ1-1, with 10 bases aligning to TRBD1. V shed 6 bases and J 1 base; nucleotides not matched to a gene: 2. The V gene's germline CDR1 is MNHEY and CDR2 SVGAGI. The CDR3 has 14 residues. In DNA, the CDR3 is TGTGCCAGCAGCCGGGACAGGGGGAACACTGAAGCTTTCTTT. Protein product: CASSRDRGNTEAFF.

In its sample, this clone was seen a few times. V gene TRBV30 combines with J gene TRBJ1-1; the D is unclear. Trimming took off 3 bases at V and 2 bases at J, with 13 bases between the two ends. CDR1 GTSNPN and CDR2 SVGIG come from the germline V gene (reference sequence). The CDR3 has 14 amino acids. The CDR3 DNA sequence: TGTGCCTGGAGCGGAGGCTGGATCAACACTGAAGCTTTCTTT. This translates into CAWSGGWINTEAFF.

The chain combines TRBV10-1 with TRBJ2-1; TRBD2 is a possible D gene (6 bases). V lost 4 bases, J lost 9 bases, and 13 bases lay in between. The germline V gene has CDR1 WNHNN and CDR2 SYGVQD (reference sequence). The CDR3 has 13 amino acids. The CDR3, as DNA: TGCGCCAGCAGTGGTGACTTCGGGAGTGAGCAGTTCTTC. The encoded protein is CASSGDFGSEQFF.

The chain joins TRBV28 to TRBJ1-5; TRBD1 agrees at 7 bases. The CDR3 sequence is 14 residues long. J gave up 7 bases and V 2 bases, and 5 bases lay outside the gene matches. Germline V lookup: CDR1 MDHEN, CDR2 SYDVKM. The CDR3 here is CASSLPGQIQPQHF. The CDR3 region has the DNA TGTGCCAGCAGTTTACCGGGACAGATACAGCCCCAGCATTTT.

The rearrangement links TRBV12-3 or TRBV12-4 to TRBJ1-1, with 7 bases lining up with TRBD1. The CDR3 is made up of 13 amino acids. V was pared by 5 bases and J by 7 bases, with 7 bases of the junction left unmatched. Here the CDR3 reads CASSPSTGLEAFF. For the CDR3, the DNA is TGTGCCAGCAGTCCTTCGACAGGGCTTGAAGCTTTCTTT.

The V and J genes are TRBV28 and TRBJ2-5, with TRBD2 identical over 8 bases. Germline CDR1 and CDR2: MDHEN and SYDVKM. This CDR3 has 14 residues. Trimming took 6 bases from V and 5 from J; bases not matched to a gene: 8. CDR3 region: CASSSPGGAETQYF. Here the CDR3 DNA reads TGTGCCAGCAGCTCCCCCGGGGGGGCTGAGACCCAGTACTTC. Full variable domain (rest looked up from reference TRBV28 and TRBJ2-5): DVKVTQSSRYLVKRTGEKVFLECVQDMDHENMFWYRQDPGLGLRLIYFSYDVKMKEKGDIPEGYSVSREKKERFSLILESASTNQTSMYLCASSSPGGAETQYFGPGTRLLVL.

The genes are TRBV2 and TRBJ1-4, with no clear D. V gave up 5 bases and J gave up 8 bases, with 9 bases separating them. In germline, CDR1 is SNHLY, CDR2 FYNNEI. The CDR3 consists of 12 residues. The CDR3: CASSSGGEKLFF. DNA of the CDR3: TGTGCCAGCAGTTCAGGTGGAGAAAAACTGTTTTTT. The complete variable domain, with remaining parts taken from reference TRBV2 and TRBJ1-4, reads EPEVTQTPSHQVTQMGQEVILRCVPISNHLYFYWYRQILGQKVEFLVSFYNNEISEKSEIFDDQFSVERPDGSNFTLKIRSTKLEDSAMYFCASSSGGEKLFFGSGTQLSVL.

This clone was found once. The rearrangement links TRBV19 to TRBJ1-2, with a tentative D call TRBD1 (5 bases). Between the trimmed V and J ends, which lost 3 bases and 5 bases, there was a span of 19 bases. Germline CDR1 is LNHDA and CDR2 is SQIVND (reference sequence). The CDR3 sequence is 16 residues long. The chain's CDR3 is CASSIIGDVYPYGYTF. CDR3 sequence (DNA): TGTGCCAGTAGTATTATCGGGGACGTGTATCCATATGGCTACACCTTC.

The rearrangement uses TRBV5-3 and TRBJ2-5, with D possibly being TRBD2 (5 bases). TRBV5-3 is assigned to the ORF class and has an uncertain function. This CDR3 spans 16 amino acids. V lost 3 bases to trimming and J lost 0 bases, with 15 bases between them. CDR3 coding DNA: TGTGCCAGAAGCTCGAGGCGCGGGTCGTACCAAGAGACCCAGTACTTC. Protein: CARSSRRGSYQETQYF.

This clone was counted once. The chain is built from TRBV7-2 and TRBJ1-5; TRBD1 agrees at 10 bases. Germline CDR1 reads SGHTA; CDR2 reads FQGNSA. After removal of 5 bases from V and 7 bases from J, the junction contained 5 bases not matched to a gene. The CDR3 covers 14 residues. The CDR3 DNA reads as TGTGCCAGCAGCCCGAGGGACAGGGGACAGCCCCAGCATTTT. The encoded protein is CASSPRDRGQPQHF.

The chain combines TRBV5-4 with TRBJ2-1; tentatively, D is TRBD1 (5 bases). V was pared by 2 bases and J by 0 bases, with 12 bases between. The length of the CDR3 is 16 residues. Germline values: CDR1 SGHNT, CDR2 YYREEE (reference sequence). CDR3 residues: CASSLRQGSSYNEQFF. The CDR3 DNA is TGTGCCAGCAGCTTAAGGCAGGGAAGCTCCTACAATGAGCAGTTCTTC.

The rearrangement joins TRBV9 to TRBJ2-1; tentatively, D is TRBD2 (6 bases). The CDR3 covers 15 residues. V lost 2 bases and J 7 bases, leaving 16 bases between the germline ends. The germline gives CDR1 SGDLS, CDR2 YYNGEE. This CDR3 is CASSVAQEGQNEQFF. The DNA for the CDR3 is TGTGCCAGCAGCGTCGCCCAGGAGGGGCAGAATGAGCAGTTCTTC.

The V gene is TRBV5-1, the J gene TRBJ2-2, with D unresolved. The germline V gene has CDR1 SGHRS and CDR2 YFSETQ. CDR3 length equals 14 residues. The V end lost 3 bases, the J end lost 6 bases, and 12 bases lay between the germline ends. The CDR3 loop is CASSSAADPGELFF. Here the CDR3 DNA reads TGCGCCAGCAGCTCGGCGGCCGATCCCGGGGAGCTGTTTTTT.

The CDR3 DNA follows: TGTGCCAGCAGCCAAATCAGGGGGGCCACAGATACGCAGTATTTT. This translates into CASSQIRGATDTQYF. V and J are TRBV14 and TRBJ2-3; the D gene is possibly TRBD1 (7 bases). The V gene lost 2 bases and the J gene lost 2 bases, with 11 bases spanning the gap. The CDR3 is 15 amino acids. The germline V gene encodes CDR1 SGHDN and CDR2 FVKESK.

The chain links TRBV12-5 to TRBJ2-3; 9 bases match TRBD2. Germline assignment: CDR1 LGHNT and CDR2 FRNRAP. The CDR3 totals 17 residues. The ends lost 5 bases at V and 0 bases at J; junction bases unmatched: 9. The CDR3 reads CASGSGGPYASTDTQYF. The CDR3 DNA sequence: TGTGCTAGTGGTAGCGGGGGGCCCTATGCGAGCACAGATACGCAGTATTTT.

In DNA form, the CDR3 reads TGTGCCACCAGCAGAGGGGGACTAGAGGCTGAGCAGTTCTTC. This encodes CATSRGGLEAEQFF. This chain joins TRBV15 and TRBJ2-1, with 8 bases lining up with TRBD2. Germline loops: CDR1 LNHNV, CDR2 YYDKDF (reference sequence). The CDR3 sequence is 14 residues long. Unmatched junction bases numbered 5, after V lost 1 base and J lost 9 bases.

V usage is TRBV5-1 and J usage is TRBJ2-7, with D maybe TRBD2 (6 bases). The CDR3 runs 14 residues. Germline V gene data show CDR1 as SGHRS and CDR2 as YFSETQ. V was cut by 1 base and J by 2 bases, with 10 bases left in between. This CDR3 reads CASSLWGGAYEQYF. The CDR3 region has the DNA TGCGCCAGCAGCTTGTGGGGCGGGGCCTACGAGCAGTACTTC.

The chain recombines TRBV6-1 with TRBJ1-1; TRBD1 matches at 9 bases. Germline V gene lookup returns CDR1 MNHNS and CDR2 SASEGT. The length of the CDR3 is 15 residues. V shed 3 bases, J shed 6 bases, and the junction held 8 bases outside the gene matches. The CDR3 region has the DNA TGTGCCAGCAGTGAGCAGGATACAGGGGGCGCTGAAGCTTTCTTT. Protein: CASSEQDTGGAEAFF.